The 4 T cell receptor beta chains below were found in one sample sequenced in a study of blood T cell repertoires in COVID-19. Profiled with immunoSEQ multiplex PCR; TCRdb holds only in-frame clones, not every one. The data hold over 70,000 clones, with about 92% observed a single time. Sequencing was carried out using peripheral blood. These receptors all stem from a man aged 18 to 30 with COVID-19, enrolled during active disease.

The rearrangement links TRBV4-2 to TRBJ2-1; TRBD2 aligns across 7 bases. Germline-derived CDR1 and CDR2 are LGHNA and YNFKEQ. CDR3 size: 17 residues. Trimming cost V 3 bases and J 3 bases; bases outside gene matches: 11. The CDR3 DNA is TGTGCCAGCAGCCATACGGGGGGACTTCTTTACTACAATGAGCAGTTCTTC. Translating gives CASSHTGGLLYYNEQFF.

The J gene is TRBJ2-6, the V gene TRBV30; perhaps TRBD2 as D (5 bases). The germline V and J ends were trimmed by 0 bases and 4 bases, with 10 bases remaining between them. Germline V lookup: CDR1 GTSNPN, CDR2 SVGIG (reference sequence). The CDR3 totals 15 residues. The CDR3 DNA is TGTGCCTGGAGTGTAATTCCGGGGGGGGCCAACGTCCTGACTTTC. This encodes CAWSVIPGGANVLTF. The variable domain in full, completed from reference TRBV30 and TRBJ2-6, reads SQTIHQWPATLVQPVGSPLSLECTVEGTSNPNLYWYRQAAGRGLQLLFYSVGIGQISSEVPQNLSASRPQDRQFILSSKKLLLSDSGFYLCAWSVIPGGANVLTFGAGSRLTVL.

V is TRBV27 and J is TRBJ2-7; TRBD1 aligns across 8 bases. The CDR3 loop spans 18 amino acids. The J segment lost 5 bases and the V segment lost 1 base, leaving 16 bases of the junction unmatched. The germline V gene has CDR1 MNHEY and CDR2 SMNVEV (reference sequence). CDR3 protein: CASSLLWPPRGQFNEQYF. CDR3 DNA sequence: TGTGCCAGCAGTTTATTATGGCCCCCCAGGGGGCAATTCAACGAGCAGTACTTC.

The chain employs TRBV5-1 and TRBJ1-6, with 8 bases fitting TRBD1. Per germline, CDR1 SGHRS and CDR2 YFSETQ. CDR3 size: 15 residues. V gave up 3 bases and J gave up 5 bases; unmatched junction bases: 4. This chain's CDR3 is CASSSRQGNNSPLHF. The CDR3 region has the DNA TGCGCCAGCAGCTCCCGACAGGGGAATAATTCACCCCTCCACTTT.